Listed below are T cell receptor beta chains from one sample, sequenced in a study of blood T cell repertoires in COVID-19. Clones were sequenced by immunoSEQ multiplex PCR, and TCRdb holds only the in-frame ones, with some missing. There are about 220,000 clones in the sample; 80% occur only once, and 4% to 5.5% lies in the top ten. The sequenced sample consisted of peripheral blood. Every receptor here comes from a human donor in a cohort sampled during active COVID-19. CDR3s include the opening cysteine and the closing phenylalanine or tryptophan. The D gene is left open where the match is weak. A row's size may be missing; if present it is once, few, many or a size class.

>TRBV28|.|.|TRBJ1-2
TGTGCCAGCAGTCCACGTAGCTATGGCTACACCTTC
CASSPRSYGYTF
>TRBV28|.|.|TRBJ1-1
TGTGCCAGCAGTTTAAGCGGGGGCACTGAAGCTTTCTTT
CASSLSGGTEAFF
>TRBV5-5|.|.|TRBJ1-2
TGTGCCAGCAGCCACTCACGGGGACTGGGCTACACCTTC
CASSHSRGLGYTF
>TRBV6-6|.|TRBD2|TRBJ2-6
TGTGCCAGCAGTTCACCGGGAGGCCTGACTTTC
CASSSPGGLTF
>TRBV28|.|.|TRBJ2-7
TGTGCCAGCAGTCCCCCCGGACAGCCCCACGAGCAGTACTTC
CASSPPGQPHEQYF
>TRBV6-2/TRBV6-3|.|TRBD1|TRBJ1-5
TGTGCCAGCAGTAAACCCTGGGACAGGGGGAATCAGCCCCAGCATTTT
CASSKPWDRGNQPQHF
>TRBV27|.|.|TRBJ2-7
TGTGCCAGCAGTTCACAGGGCTACGAGCAGTACTTC
CASSSQGYEQYF
>TRBV21-1|.|.|TRBJ1-1
TGTGCCAGCAGCAAAAGAGATAGTGAAGCTTTCTTT
CASSKRDSEAFF
>TRBV21-1|.|.|TRBJ2-1
TGTGCCAGCAGCAAAGCTACAGCTTCCTACAATGAGCAGTTCTTC
CASSKATASYNEQFF
>TRBV5-1|.|TRBD1|TRBJ2-7
TGCGCCAGCAGCTCGGGACAGGGAATCTACGAGCAGTACTTC
CASSSGQGIYEQYF
>TRBV7-2|.|TRBD1|TRBJ1-5
TGTGCCAGCAGCGTTGGACAGGGGAAAAGTAATAGCAATCAGCCCCAGCATTTT
CASSVGQGKSNSNQPQHF
>TRBV28|.|TRBD1|TRBJ2-7
TGTGCCAGCAGTTTACCCCTGACAGGGCAGAGCGAGCAGTACTTC
CASSLPLTGQSEQYF
>TRBV7-2|.|TRBD1|TRBJ1-2
TGTGCCAGCAGCCTGGGACAGTCCTATGGCTACACCTTC
CASSLGQSYGYTF
>TRBV19|.|TRBD1|TRBJ2-7
TGTGCCAGTAGTACCCGGGACAGGCGATACGAGCAGTACTTC
CASSTRDRRYEQYF
>TRBV30|.|TRBD2|TRBJ2-7
TGTGCCTTTGGGGGAGGGGCCTACGAGCAGTACTTC
CAFGGGAYEQYF
>TRBV27|few|.|TRBJ2-4
TGTGCCAGCAGCTCCCCAACAGGGAGGGCAGAAAACATTCAGTACTTC
CASSSPTGRAENIQYF
>TRBV24-1|.|TRBD2|TRBJ2-7
TGTGCCACCAGTGATTCCTCTAGCGGGAGGCCCTACGAGCAGTACTTC
CATSDSSSGRPYEQYF
>TRBV7-2|.|.|TRBJ1-3
TGTGCCAGCAGCCTTCCTTGGGGGGGGAGCGGAAACACCATATATTTT
CASSLPWGGSGNTIYF
>TRBV27|once|TRBD2|TRBJ2-1
TGTGCCAGCAGTTCCGGACTAGCGGGAGGCTCCTACAATGAGCAGTTCTTC
CASSSGLAGGSYNEQFF
>TRBV5-1|.|.|TRBJ2-2
TGCGCCAGCAGCTTGACCTTGGTAGCCGGGGAGCTGTTTTTT
CASSLTLVAGELFF
>TRBV27|.|.|TRBJ2-6
TGTGCCAGCAGTCCTATGCCTGGAGGTGGGGCCAACGTCCTGACTTTC
CASSPMPGGGANVLTF
>TRBV13|.|TRBD2|TRBJ2-3
TGTGCCAGCAGCCCCTATGGACTAGCGGGGCAAGATACGCAGTATTTT
CASSPYGLAGQDTQYF
>TRBV19|.|TRBD2|TRBJ2-7
TGTGCCAGTAGCCCCGGACTAGCGGGAGGCGAGCAGTACTTC
CASSPGLAGGEQYF
>TRBV3-1/TRBV3-2|.|TRBD2|TRBJ2-7
TGTGCCAGCAGCCAGCAGACTAGCGGGAGGCAGGGCGACGAGCAGTACTTC
CASSQQTSGRQGDEQYF
>TRBV6-2/TRBV6-3|.|TRBD1|TRBJ2-7
TGTGCCAGCAGCCCACAGGGGTTCCTATACGAGCAGTACTTC
CASSPQGFLYEQYF
>TRBV6-4|.|.|TRBJ1-2
TGTGCCAGCAGCCCCTCTGGCGGGAACTATGGCTACACCTTC
CASSPSGGNYGYTF
>TRBV11-3|.|TRBD2|TRBJ2-1
TGTGCCAGCAGCTCGTCCCTAGCGGGAGTATTCGATGAGCAGTTCTTC
CASSSSLAGVFDEQFF
>TRBV14|.|TRBD2|TRBJ2-5
TGTGCCAGCAGCCAATTGGGACTAGCGGGAGGTCTCCCAGAGACCCAGTACTTC
CASSQLGLAGGLPETQYF
>TRBV7-9|.|.|TRBJ1-6
TGTGCCAGCAGCTTACTACAGAGTAATTCACCCCTCCACTTT
CASSLLQSNSPLHF
>TRBV28|.|TRBD1|TRBJ2-2
TGTGCCAGCAGCTCCTTGGGACAGGCCCTCTCCGGGGAGCTGTTTTTT
CASSSLGQALSGELFF
>TRBV29-1|.|.|TRBJ2-7
TGCAGCGGGCTATATACAGGGTCATCCTACGAGCAGTACTTC
CSGLYTGSSYEQYF
>TRBV3-1/TRBV3-2|.|.|TRBJ1-2
TGTGCCAGCAGCCGTGGGGCAGGCTATGGCTACACCTTC
CASSRGAGYGYTF
>TRBV7-3|.|TRBD2|TRBJ2-1
TGTGCCAGCAGCCCCAGCGGGACTAGCGGCCTCTGGAGCTCCTACAATGAGCAGTTCTTC
CASSPSGTSGLWSSYNEQFF
>TRBV7-9|few|TRBD1|TRBJ2-7
TGTGCCAGCAGTATTCGACCCGGGACAGGTGTATACGAGCAGTACTTC
CASSIRPGTGVYEQYF
>TRBV6-5|.|.|TRBJ2-7
TGTGCCAGCCTTAGCTCCTACGAGCAGTACTTC
CASLSSYEQYF
>TRBV15|.|.|TRBJ2-3
TGTGCCACCAGCAGAGAGACAGGCACGCAGTATTTT
CATSRETGTQYF
>TRBV5-1|.|.|TRBJ2-7
TGCGCCAGCAGCCCGTCGCCCTACTACGAGCAGTACTTC
CASSPSPYYEQYF
>TRBV28|.|.|TRBJ1-1
TGTGCCAGCAGTTTATCTTCTAGTAGAGCTTTCTTT
CASSLSSSRAFF
>TRBV10-3|.|.|TRBJ2-3
TGTGCCATCAGTGAGATCGAGGGCAGAAACACAGATACGCAGTATTTT
CAISEIEGRNTDTQYF